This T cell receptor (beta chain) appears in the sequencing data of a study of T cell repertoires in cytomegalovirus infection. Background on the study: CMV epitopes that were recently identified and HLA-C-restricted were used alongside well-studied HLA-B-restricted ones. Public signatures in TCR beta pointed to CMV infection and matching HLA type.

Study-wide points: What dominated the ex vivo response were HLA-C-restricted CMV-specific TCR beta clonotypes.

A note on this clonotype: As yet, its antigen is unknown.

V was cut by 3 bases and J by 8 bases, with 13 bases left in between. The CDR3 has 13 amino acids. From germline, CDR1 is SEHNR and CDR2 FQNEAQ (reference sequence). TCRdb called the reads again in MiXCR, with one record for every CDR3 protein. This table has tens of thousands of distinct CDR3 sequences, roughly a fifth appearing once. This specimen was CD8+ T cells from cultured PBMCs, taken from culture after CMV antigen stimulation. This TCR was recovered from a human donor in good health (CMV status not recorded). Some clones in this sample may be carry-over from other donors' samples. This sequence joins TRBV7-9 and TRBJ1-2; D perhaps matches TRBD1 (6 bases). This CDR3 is CASSFASGEGYTF. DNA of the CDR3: TGTGCCAGCAGCTTTGCGTCAGGGGAAGGCTACACCTTC.